Below, 30 T cell receptor beta chains from the same sample are listed, as sequenced in a study of T cell responses to AZD1222 COVID-19 vaccine. Clones were sequenced by immunoSEQ multiplex PCR, and TCRdb holds only the in-frame ones, with some missing. The sample includes 72,000 or so clones, nearly 90% of them seen just once. This specimen consisted of peripheral blood, obtained 28 days after the second AZD1222 dose. The receptors were gathered from an adult who received the AZD1222 COVID-19 vaccine.

The gene calls are TRBV2 and TRBJ2-7; 10 bases line up with TRBD1. This CDR3 is built from 14 residues. The germline V gene has CDR1 SNHLY and CDR2 FYNNEI. After removal of 8 bases from V and 2 bases from J, the junction contained 6 bases not matched to a gene. Here the CDR3 DNA reads TGTGCCAGCCTACCGGGACAGGGGACCTACGAGCAGTACTTC. Amino acids: CASLPGQGTYEQYF.

The chain links TRBV5-1 to TRBJ2-2; D perhaps matches TRBD1 (6 bases). The CDR3 extends over 15 amino acids. Trimming left V 4 bases short and J 3 bases short, with 13 bases between. Germline V lookup: CDR1 SGHRS, CDR2 YFSETQ. CDR3: CASSPGAGDTGELFF. Here the CDR3 DNA reads TGCGCCAGCAGCCCCGGGGCAGGGGACACCGGGGAGCTGTTTTTT.

The chain joins TRBV9 to TRBJ1-2; TRBD1 agrees at 7 bases. The junction had 9 bases not matched to a gene; V was cut back by 2 bases and J by 5 bases. Germline V gene lookup returns CDR1 SGDLS and CDR2 YYNGEE. The CDR3 loop spans 15 amino acids. CDR3 coding DNA: TGTGCCAGCAGCGTCAGGGCAGGGGGAATATATGGCTACACCTTC. This translates into CASSVRAGGIYGYTF.

This chain links TRBV18 with TRBJ2-1; 8 positions match TRBD2. V was clipped by 2 bases and J by 2 bases; unmatched bases: 2. Germline CDR1 KGHSH, CDR2 LQKENI. The CDR3 consists of 15 residues. The CDR3 region has the DNA TGTGCCAGCTCACCAGGGACTAGAGCCTACAATGAGCAGTTCTTC. Translated, it gives CASSPGTRAYNEQFF.

The rearrangement joins TRBV2 to TRBJ2-5; TRBD2 might be the D (6 bases). CDR1 is SNHLY and CDR2 is FYNNEI in the germline V gene. This CDR3 spans 14 amino acids. V was shortened by 10 bases and J by 5 bases, with 20 bases between the two germline ends. The CDR3 bases are TGTGCCATCCCACTAGCCCGGGAGATCGAGACCCAGTACTTC. As protein: CAIPLAREIETQYF.

This clone turned up a few times. CDR3 region: CASSLATQETQYF. The CDR3 DNA sequence: TGTGCCAGCAGCTTAGCAACTCAAGAGACCCAGTACTTC. The chain is built from TRBV7-9 and TRBJ2-5; D gene uncertain. This CDR3 spans 13 amino acids. Trimming shortened V by 0 bases and J by 2 bases, and 4 bases separated the two germline ends. From germline, CDR1 is SEHNR and CDR2 FQNEAQ (reference sequence).

The V and J genes are TRBV7-3 and TRBJ2-7, with D possibly being TRBD1 (6 bases). Trimming left V 1 base short and J 4 bases short, with 14 bases between. The germline gives CDR1 SGHTA, CDR2 FQGTGA. There are 15 residues in the CDR3. Here the CDR3 reads CASSLRAGVNYEQYF. The CDR3 DNA reads as TGTGCCAGCAGCTTAAGGGCAGGGGTTAATTACGAGCAGTACTTC.

The rearrangement joins TRBV11-2 to TRBJ1-1; D may be TRBD1 (6 bases). Germline values: CDR1 SGHAT, CDR2 FQNNGV. V shed 7 bases and J shed 6 bases, with 12 bases lying between them. The CDR3 contains 12 residues. In DNA, the CDR3 is TGTGCCAGCAACGCGAGGGGGTCTGAAGCTTTCTTT. Protein: CASNARGSEAFF.

The chain is built from TRBV12-3 or TRBV12-4 and TRBJ2-1, with D possibly being TRBD1 (6 bases). V dropped 5 bases and J dropped 7 bases, with 12 bases sitting between them. The CDR3 is 13 residues long. The chain's CDR3 is CASSPTGRNEQFF. The DNA for the CDR3 is TGTGCCAGCAGTCCTACAGGGCGAAATGAGCAGTTCTTC.

The chain employs TRBV28 and TRBJ1-2; D is undetermined. V lost 9 bases to trimming and J lost 5 bases, with 22 bases between them. This CDR3 is built from 15 residues. Per the germline V gene, CDR1 is MDHEN and CDR2 is SYDVKM. The CDR3 sequence is CASTMGFALSYGYTF. The CDR3 DNA is TGTGCCAGTACTATGGGTTTCGCTCTTTCGTATGGCTACACCTTC.

V gene TRBV20-1 combines with J gene TRBJ2-7; a weak D match, TRBD1 (6 bases). Trimming removed 7 bases at V and 6 bases at J, with 13 bases between. This CDR3 has 11 residues. From germline, CDR1 is DFQATT and CDR2 SNEGSKA (reference sequence). The CDR3 reads CSGGLGAEQYF. CDR3 nucleotides: TGCAGTGGGGGGCTCGGGGCCGAGCAGTACTTC.

The rearrangement links TRBV2 to TRBJ2-7; no clear D. V was pared by 1 base and J by 4 bases, with 2 bases between. The CDR3 has 11 amino acids. CDR1 and CDR2 (germline): SNHLY, FYNNEI. CDR3 in DNA: TGTGCCAGCAGTGAAGAATACGAGCAGTACTTC. Protein: CASSEEYEQYF.

The J gene is TRBJ2-7, the V gene TRBV27, with D unclear. V lost 5 bases and J 2 bases, leaving 4 bases between the germline ends. Per the germline V gene, CDR1 is MNHEY and CDR2 is SMNVEV (reference sequence). This CDR3 has 11 residues. CDR3 protein: CASSTPYEQYF. CDR3 DNA: TGTGCCAGCAGTACCCCCTACGAGCAGTACTTC.

This clone was recorded a few times. V and J are TRBV4-3 and TRBJ1-1, with 8 bases that match TRBD1. Germline V CDR1 and CDR2: LGHNA, YSLEER. J was trimmed by 3 bases and V by 1 base; bases with no gene match: 1. The CDR3 runs to 14 residues. The CDR3 spells CASSQADRDTEAFF. Written as DNA, the CDR3 is TGCGCCAGCAGCCAAGCGGACAGGGACACTGAAGCTTTCTTT.

The V call is TRBV6-2 or TRBV6-3, the J call TRBJ2-7; TRBD2 might be the D (6 bases). From germline, CDR1 is MNHEY and CDR2 SVGEGT. V was clipped by 6 bases and J by 6 bases, with 15 bases between them. This CDR3 is 13 amino acids long. Written as DNA, the CDR3 is TGTGCCAGCAGCCAGGGACTGTCATTCGAGCAGTACTTC. Protein sequence: CASSQGLSFEQYF.

V usage is TRBV5-1 and J usage is TRBJ1-5; D ambiguous. The V and J ends lost 4 bases and 1 base respectively, with 6 bases between them. CDR3 length equals 13 residues. Germline CDR1 is SGHRS and CDR2 is YFSETQ. The CDR3 DNA reads as TGCGCCAGCAGCCCGGACAGCAATCAGCCCCAGCATTTT. It yields the protein CASSPDSNQPQHF.

The chain links TRBV19 to TRBJ2-3; TRBD2 aligns across 7 bases. The CDR3 contains 15 residues. In germline, CDR1 is LNHDA, CDR2 SQIVND (reference sequence). J was trimmed by 1 base and V by 10 bases; bases with no gene match: 11. The CDR3 DNA reads as TGTGCCACCATGGCGCGGGAGAGGGGCACAGATACGCAGTATTTT. Residues: CATMARERGTDTQYF.

The rearrangement joins TRBV28 to TRBJ2-4, with D perhaps TRBD2 (5 bases). The CDR3 length is 12 residues. With 6 bases removed from V and 7 bases from J, the gap between germline ends came to 10 bases. Per germline, CDR1 MDHEN and CDR2 SYDVKM. For the CDR3, the DNA is TGTGCCAGCAGACCCCCGGGGAACATTCAGTACTTC. Translation gives CASRPPGNIQYF.

This rearrangement joins TRBV19 to TRBJ1-2; 9 bases agree with TRBD1. The V and J ends lost 9 bases and 2 bases, in that order; junction bases with no gene match: 4. CDR1 is LNHDA, CDR2 SQIVND, per germline (reference sequence). The CDR3 sequence is 13 residues long. CDR3 nucleotides: TGTGCCAGCCAAGACAGGGGGAACTATGGCTACACCTTC. It yields the protein CASQDRGNYGYTF. Based on the CDR3 plus reference TRBV19 and TRBJ1-2, the full variable domain is DGGITQSPKYLFRKEGQNVTLSCEQNLNHDAMYWYRQDPGQGLRLIYYSQIVNDFQKGDIAEGYSVSREKKESFPLTVTSAQKNPTAFYLCASQDRGNYGYTFGSGTRLTVV.

The V and J genes are TRBV10-1 and TRBJ1-1, with D unclear. The germline gives CDR1 WNHNN, CDR2 SYGVQD (reference sequence). This CDR3 is 12 amino acids long. V shed 7 bases and J shed 8 bases, with 14 bases lying between them. The CDR3 here is CASILRPEEAFF. The CDR3 nucleotides read TGCGCCAGCATCCTTAGACCGGAGGAAGCTTTCTTT.

This rearrangement joins TRBV11-2 to TRBJ1-4; 10 bases map to TRBD1. This CDR3 spans 15 amino acids. Germline V CDR1 and CDR2: SGHAT, FQNNGV. With V trimmed by 3 bases and J by 8 bases, 6 bases remained unmatched. CDR3 in amino acids: CASSFGTGVKEKLFF. The CDR3 DNA reads TGTGCCAGCAGCTTTGGGACAGGGGTTAAGGAAAAACTGTTTTTT.

The chain couples TRBV6-1 to TRBJ2-7; the D is unclear. CDR1 MNHNS and CDR2 SASEGT come from the germline V gene. CDR3 length equals 13 residues. V shed 0 bases and J shed 7 bases, with 10 bases lying between them. CDR3 protein: CASSEAVYLEQYF. In DNA, the CDR3 is TGTGCCAGCAGTGAAGCAGTCTATCTAGAGCAGTACTTC.

The chain combines TRBV30 with TRBJ2-7; tentatively, D is TRBD2 (6 bases). The CDR3 has 14 amino acids. Germline V gene data show CDR1 as GTSNPN and CDR2 as SVGIG (reference sequence). Trimming shortened V by 3 bases and J by 5 bases, and 17 bases separated the two germline ends. CDR3: CAWSWRVATNEQYF. The DNA for the CDR3 is TGTGCCTGGAGCTGGAGGGTAGCAACGAACGAGCAGTACTTC.

V usage is TRBV18 and J usage is TRBJ1-1; D ambiguous. Trimming shortened V by 2 bases and J by 1 base, and 5 bases separated the two germline ends. The CDR3 extends over 13 amino acids. The germline V gene has CDR1 KGHSH and CDR2 LQKENI. As DNA, the CDR3 is TGTGCCAGCTCACCATCAGAGAACACTGAAGCTTTCTTT. Protein: CASSPSENTEAFF.

The chain recombines TRBV5-1 with TRBJ1-5; a weak D match, TRBD1 (5 bases). Trimming pared 4 bases from V and 2 bases from J, leaving 10 bases between. This CDR3 has 14 residues. The germline V gene has CDR1 SGHRS and CDR2 YFSETQ. The CDR3 protein is CASSDGTRNQPQHF. For the CDR3, the DNA is TGCGCCAGCAGCGACGGGACCCGCAATCAGCCCCAGCATTTT.

The genes are TRBV19 and TRBJ2-7; D gene uncertain. Germline CDR1 and CDR2: LNHDA and SQIVND (reference sequence). With 5 bases removed from V and 0 bases from J, the gap between germline ends came to 8 bases. This CDR3 is built from 13 residues. The CDR3 here is CASSVGFSYEQYF. CDR3 DNA: TGTGCCAGTAGTGTCGGCTTCTCCTACGAGCAGTACTTC.

This clone was seen once. The rearrangement links TRBV7-2 to TRBJ2-7, with TRBD2 identical over 8 bases. The J segment lost 2 bases and the V segment lost 5 bases, leaving 8 bases of the junction unmatched. CDR1 is SGHTA and CDR2 is FQGNSA in the germline V gene. The CDR3 totals 15 residues. CDR3 region: CASSNSGTSPYEQYF. Here the CDR3 DNA reads TGTGCCAGCAGCAATTCCGGGACTAGTCCCTACGAGCAGTACTTC.

This clone appeared a few times. The V and J genes are TRBV27 and TRBJ1-3, with D uncertain. CDR3 length: 15 amino acids. CDR1 MNHEY and CDR2 SMNVEV come from the germline V gene (reference sequence). V lost 5 bases and J lost 0, with 11 bases in between. The CDR3 region is CASSLGRSSGNTIYF. In DNA, the CDR3 is TGTGCCAGCAGTCTCGGACGGTCCTCTGGAAACACCATATATTTT.

The V call is TRBV15, the J call TRBJ2-1, with D perhaps matching TRBD2 (5 bases). V was pared by 1 base and J by 6 bases, with 7 bases between. This CDR3 contains 13 residues. In germline, CDR1 is LNHNV, CDR2 YYDKDF (reference sequence). The CDR3 reads CATSRGLPNEQFF. CDR3 in DNA: TGTGCCACCAGCAGAGGACTACCCAATGAGCAGTTCTTC.

The rearrangement joins TRBV3-1 (or the pseudogene TRBV3-2) to TRBJ1-3; no firm D call. V was cut by 0 bases and J by 6 bases, with 6 bases left in between. The CDR3 has 13 amino acids. The germline CDR1 and CDR2 sequences are LGHDT and YNNKEL (reference sequence). CDR3 loop: CASSQDPKNTIYF. Here the CDR3 DNA reads TGTGCCAGCAGCCAAGACCCTAAAAACACCATATATTTT.